The 26 T cell receptor beta chains reported below all come from one sample, sequenced in a study of cytomegalovirus exposure and HLA in healthy donors (dated by TCRdb to about 2017). Library generation was performed with the immunoSEQ multiplex PCR assay. A mixture of 60 forward primers for TCR Vbeta segments and 13 reverse primers for TCR Jbeta segments was used in the multiplex PCR. Sourced from immuneACCESS, this table was stored by TCRdb with only in-frame sequences that have V and J called. A share of the clones is absent; for the studies checked, an unresolved V gene accounts for under half, and the remainder has no known explanation. This sample holds roughly 120,000 clones; 80% were observed only once. More than 2.5% of the sample lies in the top ten. Sample: PBMCs. All receptors come from a male donor in good health and CMV-seronegative.

J is TRBJ2-7 and V is TRBV11-2, with a tentative D call TRBD1 (5 bases). The CDR3 loop spans 13 amino acids. CDR1 and CDR2 (germline): SGHAT, FQNNGV. V gave up 3 bases and J gave up 2 bases, with 8 bases separating them. CDR3 loop: CASSFTGTYEQYF. The CDR3 DNA sequence: TGTGCCAGCAGCTTTACAGGAACCTACGAGCAGTACTTC. Filled out from reference TRBV11-2 and TRBJ2-7, the complete variable domain reads EAGVAQSPRYKIIEKRQSVAFWCNPISGHATLYWYQQILGQGPKLLIQFQNNGVVDDSQLPKDRFSAERLKGVDSTLKIQPAKLEDSAVYLCASSFTGTYEQYFGPGTRLTVT.

The chain couples TRBV6-5 to TRBJ1-1, with 8 nucleotides matching TRBD1. The length of the CDR3 is 16 residues. The junction had 6 bases not matched to a gene; V was cut back by 2 bases and J by 1 base. Germline CDR1 reads MNHEY; CDR2 reads SVGAGI. Here the CDR3 DNA reads TGTGCCAGCAGTTACGCCCACAGGGGGGCGAACACTGAAGCTTTCTTT. Encoded protein: CASSYAHRGANTEAFF.

This clone has a single count. CDR3 DNA: TGTGCCACCGAGTATAGCGGGAGTGACACCGGGGAGCTGTTTTTT. Translation gives CATEYSGSDTGELFF. The rearrangement uses TRBV6-5 and TRBJ2-2; 9 bases are shared with TRBD2. Germline CDR1 MNHEY, CDR2 SVGAGI. V shed 10 bases and J 3 bases; nucleotides not matched to a gene: 9. The CDR3 consists of 15 residues.

This clone was found a few times. The chain employs TRBV7-9 and TRBJ2-3; the match to TRBD2 covers 7 bases. The V gene end was trimmed by 2 bases and the J gene end by 0 bases; junction bases not matched to a gene: 2. This CDR3 region has 15 residues. CDR1 and CDR2 (germline): SEHNR, FQNEAQ (reference sequence). CDR3 residues: CASSLPGGSTDTQYF. The CDR3 DNA reads as TGTGCCAGCAGCTTACCGGGGGGAAGCACAGATACGCAGTATTTT. The full variable domain, rest sourced from reference TRBV7-9 and TRBJ2-3, is DTGVSQNPRHKITKRGQNVTFRCDPISEHNRLYWYRQTLGQGPEFLTYFQNEAQLEKSRLLSDRFSAERPKGSFSTLEIQRTEQGDSAMYLCASSLPGGSTDTQYFGPGTRLTVL.

The V gene is TRBV9, the J gene TRBJ2-1, with D maybe TRBD2 (7 bases). CDR1 and CDR2 from the germline V gene are SGDLS and YYNGEE. The CDR3 length is 15 residues. V shed 3 bases and J shed 0 bases, with 10 bases lying between them. The chain's CDR3 is CASSEGGASYNEQFF. The CDR3 DNA sequence: TGTGCCAGCAGCGAAGGGGGGGCCTCCTACAATGAGCAGTTCTTC. The full variable domain, with the rest looked up from reference TRBV9 and TRBJ2-1, is DSGVTQTPKHLITATGQRVTLRCSPRSGDLSVYWYQQSLDQGLQFLIQYYNGEERAKGNILERFSAQQFPDLHSELNLSSLELGDSALYFCASSEGGASYNEQFFGPGTRLTVL.

The chain has TRBV9 and TRBJ2-1; 9 bases line up with TRBD2. The CDR3 length is 17 residues. V lost 3 bases, J lost 8 bases, and 15 bases stayed unmatched. Germline CDR1 reads SGDLS; CDR2 reads YYNGEE. The CDR3 here is CASSDPLAGEGPYEQFF. The CDR3 coding sequence is TGTGCCAGCAGCGACCCATTAGCGGGAGAGGGTCCCTATGAGCAGTTCTTC. Based on the CDR3 plus reference TRBV9 and TRBJ2-1, the full variable domain is DSGVTQTPKHLITATGQRVTLRCSPRSGDLSVYWYQQSLDQGLQFLIQYYNGEERAKGNILERFSAQQFPDLHSELNLSSLELGDSALYFCASSDPLAGEGPYEQFFGPGTRLTVL.

The rearrangement joins TRBV10-3 to TRBJ1-1; 8 bases align to TRBD1. Germline V lookup: CDR1 ENHRY, CDR2 SYGVKD. CDR3 size: 14 residues. The V segment lost 6 bases and the J segment 3 bases; nucleotides outside the gene matches: 6. The CDR3 region is CAIRYDRGDTEAFF. The CDR3 region has the DNA TGTGCCATCAGATACGACAGGGGTGACACTGAAGCTTTCTTT.

V and J are TRBV27 and TRBJ2-7, with 9 bases aligning to TRBD1. Germline CDR1 is MNHEY and CDR2 is SMNVEV (reference sequence). J gave up 3 bases and V 9 bases, and 6 bases lay outside the gene matches. CDR3 length: 13 amino acids. DNA for the CDR3: TGTGCCAGGGACAGGGGTTCGGGCTACGAGCAGTACTTC. This translates into CARDRGSGYEQYF.

V usage is TRBV2 and J usage is TRBJ2-3; TRBD2 matches at 8 bases. Germline V lookup: CDR1 SNHLY, CDR2 FYNNEI. V lost 6 bases and J lost 4; bases outside the gene matches: 9. This CDR3 comprises 15 residues. The CDR3 DNA sequence: TGTGCCAGCAGGTTCGGGGGGGCGGGGGCAGATACGCAGTATTTT. Translated, it gives CASRFGGAGADTQYF.

The rearrangement joins TRBV7-9 to TRBJ2-1; 8 nucleotides line up with TRBD1. The trim removed 5 bases at V and 6 bases at J, leaving 12 bases unmatched. Per the germline V gene, CDR1 is SEHNR and CDR2 is FQNEAQ (reference sequence). This CDR3 has 16 residues. CDR3: CASSLRGGDRGNEQFF. DNA of the CDR3: TGTGCCAGCAGCCTTAGAGGTGGCGACAGGGGCAATGAGCAGTTCTTC.

In this sample, this clone turned up once. The chain links TRBV9 to TRBJ2-2; 8 nucleotides align to TRBD1. Germline V CDR1 and CDR2: SGDLS, YYNGEE. The trim removed 4 bases at V and 7 bases at J, leaving 6 bases unmatched. The CDR3 is 14 residues long. The CDR3 DNA follows: TGTGCCAGCAGCTTACGGACAGGGATCGGGGAGCTGTTTTTT. Its translation: CASSLRTGIGELFF.

The V and J genes are TRBV19 and TRBJ2-7; 8 bases fit TRBD1. Germline values: CDR1 LNHDA, CDR2 SQIVND (reference sequence). The CDR3 length is 14 residues. V lost 6 bases to trimming and J lost 5 bases; unmatched junction nucleotides: 9. CDR3 sequence: CASSTNRGSHEQYF. In DNA form, the CDR3 reads TGTGCCAGTAGCACTAACAGGGGGAGCCACGAGCAGTACTTC.

The rearrangement uses TRBV30 and TRBJ1-5; D unclear. Germline-derived CDR1 and CDR2 are GTSNPN and SVGIG (reference sequence). Trimming removed 3 bases at V and 0 bases at J, with 9 bases between. This CDR3 contains 14 residues. CDR3: CAWSEGISNQPQHF. CDR3 nucleotide sequence: TGTGCCTGGAGCGAGGGAATTAGCAATCAGCCCCAGCATTTT.

This chain joins TRBV6-1 and TRBJ2-7, with 7 bases matching TRBD1. This CDR3 is built from 15 residues. Germline V gives CDR1 MNHNS, CDR2 SASEGT. V lost 6 bases, J lost 2 bases, and 10 bases stayed unmatched. For the CDR3, the DNA is TGTGCCAGCAGCCTTGCAGGGGGACAGCCCTACGAGCAGTACTTC. Translation: CASSLAGGQPYEQYF.

The gene calls are TRBV28 and TRBJ2-5, with D possibly matching TRBD1 (6 bases). The CDR3 totals 14 residues. Trimming took off 5 bases at V and 1 base at J, with 11 bases between the two ends. Germline V gene lookup returns CDR1 MDHEN and CDR2 SYDVKM. The DNA for the CDR3 is TGTGCCAGCAGTACCCCGGACAGCCAAGAGACCCAGTACTTC. This translates into CASSTPDSQETQYF.

This clone was observed a single time. V and J are TRBV6-5 and TRBJ1-2; 10 nucleotides align to TRBD1. V was clipped by 0 bases and J by 7 bases; unmatched bases: 8. This CDR3 has 16 amino acids. Germline CDR1 MNHEY, CDR2 SVGAGI. CDR3 bases: TGTGCCAGCAGTTACTCGAAAGGGGACAGGGGATTTGGCTACACCTTC. It translates to CASSYSKGDRGFGYTF.

The chain employs TRBV9 and TRBJ2-2; no clear D gene. V was pared by 0 bases and J by 4 bases, with 10 bases between. From germline, CDR1 is SGDLS and CDR2 YYNGEE. This CDR3 spans 15 amino acids. The CDR3 DNA follows: TGTGCCAGCAGCGTAGCCCCGACTGCCACCGGGGAGCTGTTTTTT. The encoded protein is CASSVAPTATGELFF.

The CDR3 sequence is CASSPSGASEQFF. CDR3 sequence (DNA): TGTGCCAGCAGCCCTTCAGGGGCCAGTGAGCAGTTCTTC. The genes are TRBV7-9 and TRBJ2-1; possible D gene TRBD1, 6 bases. V dropped 5 bases and J dropped 9 bases, with 14 bases sitting between them. Germline V lookup: CDR1 SEHNR, CDR2 FQNEAQ (reference sequence). There are 13 residues in the CDR3.

The rearrangement links TRBV28 to TRBJ1-1; D is possibly TRBD1 (6 bases). CDR3 length equals 15 residues. V was pared by 8 bases and J by 2 bases, with 18 bases between. Germline V gives CDR1 MDHEN, CDR2 SYDVKM. The CDR3 is CASYKEGVSNTEAFF. In DNA, the CDR3 is TGTGCCAGCTATAAAGAGGGGGTTTCTAACACTGAAGCTTTCTTT.

The genes are TRBV18 and TRBJ2-5, with D possibly being TRBD1 (5 bases). CDR1 is KGHSH, CDR2 LQKENI, per germline. V was pared by 3 bases and J by 4 bases, with 12 bases between. CDR3 size: 14 residues. The chain's CDR3 is CASSPPTDGETQYF. The CDR3, as DNA: TGTGCCAGCTCACCCCCGACAGACGGAGAGACCCAGTACTTC.

V gene TRBV6-5 combines with J gene TRBJ1-5, with D possibly being TRBD1 (5 bases). Between the trimmed V and J ends, which lost 5 bases and 5 bases, there was a span of 10 bases. This CDR3 spans 13 amino acids. CDR1 and CDR2 from the germline V gene are MNHEY and SVGAGI. In DNA form, the CDR3 reads TGTGCCAGCAGTGATGAAGGGGATCAGCCCCAGCATTTT. Its protein product is CASSDEGDQPQHF.

The chain uses TRBV9 and TRBJ2-1, with a tentative D call TRBD1 (7 bases). CDR3 length: 17 residues. Trimming stripped 0 bases from V and 4 bases from J, with 17 bases between. The germline V gene encodes CDR1 SGDLS and CDR2 YYNGEE. The CDR3 DNA sequence: TGTGCCAGCAGCGTAGGAGGGGGGACAGCATATTACAATGAGCAGTTCTTC. Translating gives CASSVGGGTAYYNEQFF.

This chain uses TRBV30 with TRBJ1-6, with 7 bases lining up with TRBD1. Germline V gives CDR1 GTSNPN, CDR2 SVGIG (reference sequence). The J segment lost 8 bases and the V segment lost 1 base, leaving 8 bases of the junction unmatched. This CDR3 is built from 15 residues. DNA for the CDR3: TGTGCCTGGAGTGCACTGACCGGACAGGATTCACCCCTCCACTTT. Protein: CAWSALTGQDSPLHF.

This clone appeared a single time. The V gene is TRBV9, the J gene TRBJ2-1; D unresolved. Trimming cost V 2 bases and J 5 bases, with 8 bases left between them. CDR1 is SGDLS and CDR2 is YYNGEE in the germline V gene. The length of the CDR3 is 13 residues. This CDR3 reads CASSVKRDNEQFF. The CDR3 DNA reads TGTGCCAGCAGCGTTAAGCGCGACAATGAGCAGTTCTTC. Supplemented by reference TRBV9 and TRBJ2-1, the full variable domain reads DSGVTQTPKHLITATGQRVTLRCSPRSGDLSVYWYQQSLDQGLQFLIQYYNGEERAKGNILERFSAQQFPDLHSELNLSSLELGDSALYFCASSVKRDNEQFFGPGTRLTVL.

Here the CDR3 DNA reads TGTGCCAGCAGCGGCCGGGGGGGCAGTAATGAAAAACTGTTTTTT. Its protein is CASSGRGGSNEKLFF. The chain joins TRBV5-4 to TRBJ1-4; TRBD1 is a possible D gene (6 bases). With 4 bases removed from V and 4 bases from J, the gap between germline ends came to 14 bases. From germline, CDR1 is SGHNT and CDR2 YYREEE (reference sequence). The CDR3 has 15 amino acids. Full variable domain (missing parts from reference TRBV5-4 and TRBJ1-4): ETGVTQSPTHLIKTRGQQVTLRCSSQSGHNTVSWYQQALGQGPQFIFQYYREEENGRGNFPPRFSGLQFPNYSSELNVNALELDDSALYLCASSGRGGSNEKLFFGSGTQLSVL.

The chain recombines TRBV30 with TRBJ1-1; TRBD1 aligns across 7 bases. Germline lookup yields CDR1 GTSNPN and CDR2 SVGIG (reference sequence). The CDR3 spans 16 residues. V dropped 8 bases and J dropped 1; count of bases not matched to a gene: 16. The CDR3 nucleotides read TGTGCCCTAAACCGGGACAGATCATTACCGAACACTGAAGCTTTCTTT. Translated, it gives CALNRDRSLPNTEAFF.